These 17 T cell receptor beta chains originate from one sample sequenced in a study of blood T cells in healthy people across ages. Alongside a J-beta primer mix, a sample-barcoded 5' primer served in a second PCR lasting roughly 7 to 12 cycles. Via MiXCR, TCRdb re-called the 5' RACE reads, giving one row per CDR3 protein. The sample shows about 730,000 distinct CDR3 sequences, approximately 39% of them seen only once. Sequencing used blood. Receptors were obtained from an older woman in good health.

V and J are TRBV20-1 and TRBJ1-1, with D perhaps matching TRBD1 (5 bases). Trimming cost V 1 base and J 1 base, with 7 bases left between them. In germline, CDR1 is DFQATT, CDR2 SNEGSKA (reference sequence). The CDR3 extends over 13 amino acids. CDR3 amino acids: CSARGGSNTEAFF. The CDR3 bases are TGCAGTGCTAGAGGGGGCTCGAACACTGAAGCTTTCTTT.

The chain uses TRBV12-3 or TRBV12-4 and TRBJ1-5; 9 bases fit TRBD1. Germline trimming cut 10 bases from V and 4 bases from J; bases unmatched to any gene: 8. CDR3 length equals 14 residues. CDR3: CATTDRGLNQPQHF. The CDR3 DNA follows: TGTGCCACCACGGACAGGGGACTTAATCAGCCCCAGCATTTT.

The chain links TRBV5-1 to TRBJ2-3; a possible D gene is TRBD2 (5 bases). The germline V gene has CDR1 SGHRS and CDR2 YFSETQ. Trimming removed 0 bases from V and 2 bases from J, with 10 bases in between. The CDR3 length is 15 residues. The CDR3 sequence: CASSLVTGSTDTQYF. CDR3 in DNA: TGCGCCAGCAGCTTGGTTACGGGATCCACAGATACGCAGTATTTT. The variable domain in full, with the rest retrieved from reference TRBV5-1 and TRBJ2-3, is KAGVTQTPRYLIKTRGQQVTLSCSPISGHRSVSWYQQTPGQGLQFLFEYFSETQRNKGNFPGRFSGRQFSNSRSEMNVSTLELGDSALYLCASSLVTGSTDTQYFGPGTRLTVL.

The V gene is TRBV2, the J gene TRBJ1-2; no definite D call. V lost 4 bases and J 8 bases, leaving 14 bases between the germline ends. This CDR3 spans 13 amino acids. CDR1 SNHLY and CDR2 FYNNEI come from the germline V gene. CDR3 coding DNA: TGTGCCAGCAGTGCAGACACACCCGGGGGCTACACCTTC. Encoded protein: CASSADTPGGYTF. The full variable domain, rest sourced from reference TRBV2 and TRBJ1-2, is EPEVTQTPSHQVTQMGQEVILRCVPISNHLYFYWYRQILGQKVEFLVSFYNNEISEKSEIFDDQFSVERPDGSNFTLKIRSTKLEDSAMYFCASSADTPGGYTFGSGTRLTVV.

The chain uses TRBV6-2 or TRBV6-3 and TRBJ2-7; 7 nucleotides line up with TRBD1. The germline V gene has CDR1 MNHEY and CDR2 SVGEGT. The CDR3 contains 12 residues. After removal of 10 bases from V and 4 bases from J, the junction contained 7 bases not matched to a gene. The CDR3 coding sequence is TGTGCCATAGGACAGGTTGGGTACGAGCAGTACTTC. It yields the protein CAIGQVGYEQYF.

This clonotype was detected a few times. A clone one base away is much larger, so this may be a read error. This chain joins TRBV20-1 and TRBJ1-3; 8 nucleotides align to TRBD1. Losses at the gene ends were 5 bases for V and 1 base for J; bases not matched to a gene: 7. From germline, CDR1 is DFQATT and CDR2 SNEGSKA (reference sequence). This CDR3 has 15 amino acids. The CDR3 DNA is TGCAGTGCTCACCAGGGGGCGACTTCTGGAAACACCATATATTTT. It codes for CSAHQGATSGNTIYF.

The gene calls are TRBV6-6 and TRBJ1-2; tentative D call: TRBD1 (5 bases). Trimming pared 7 bases from V and 5 bases from J, leaving 11 bases between. This CDR3 has 12 residues. Germline CDR1 MNHNY, CDR2 SVGAGI (reference sequence). CDR3 in amino acids: CASTRGEYGYTF. The CDR3 DNA is TGTGCCAGCACCCGGGGGGAATATGGCTACACCTTC.

This clonotype has just a few counts. The chain employs TRBV9 and TRBJ2-1; D possibly matches TRBD1 or TRBD2 (6 bases each). The CDR3 contains 16 residues. V was pared by 0 bases and J by 9 bases, with 19 bases between. Germline-derived CDR1 and CDR2 are SGDLS and YYNGEE. The DNA of the CDR3 is TGTGCCAGCAGCGTAGCGGGGGCGCGGGGTTGGGGTGAGCAGTTCTTC. Its protein is CASSVAGARGWGEQFF.

The chain links TRBV29-1 to TRBJ2-2; 10 bases match TRBD2. V trimming: 5 bases; J trimming: 4 bases; junction bases outside the gene matches: 7. Per germline, CDR1 SQVTM and CDR2 ANQGSEA. The CDR3 runs 15 residues. The CDR3 region is CSVQRGGRGTGELFF. The CDR3 DNA follows: TGCAGCGTTCAGCGGGGGGGCCGGGGCACCGGGGAGCTGTTTTTT.

The table lists this clonotype with many counts. The CDR3 loop reads CASSAMGAFGTLETQYF. The CDR3 bases are TGTGCCAGCAGCGCCATGGGTGCTTTCGGGACCCTGGAGACCCAGTACTTC. V is TRBV7-2 and J is TRBJ2-5, with D perhaps assigned TRBD1 or TRBD2 (5 bases each). Trimming removed 5 bases at V and 5 bases at J, with 24 bases between. The CDR3 runs 17 residues. Looked up from germline, CDR1 is SGHTA and CDR2 is FQGNSA.

The chain links TRBV7-2 to TRBJ2-1; 9 bases are a match to TRBD2. CDR3 length: 16 amino acids. Trimming at V came to 3 bases and at J to 5 bases, leaving 8 bases not matched to a gene. Germline values: CDR1 SGHTA, CDR2 FQGNSA. DNA of the CDR3: TGTGCCAGCAGCTTGGGAGCGGGAGGTGGGAACAATGAGCAGTTCTTC. Translating it yields CASSLGAGGGNNEQFF. Full variable domain (rest looked up from reference TRBV7-2 and TRBJ2-1): GAGVSQSPSNKVTEKGKDVELRCDPISGHTALYWYRQSLGQGLEFLIYFQGNSAPDKSGLPSDRFSAERTGGSVSTLTIQRTQQEDSAVYLCASSLGAGGGNNEQFFGPGTRLTVL.

In regard to this clonotype: This may come from a read error, since a much larger clone is one base off. The chain combines TRBV3-1 with TRBJ2-7; 13 positions agree with TRBD2. The CDR3 has 15 residues. V lost 5 bases, J lost 7 bases, and 8 bases stayed unmatched. Germline assignment: CDR1 LGHDT and CDR2 YNNKEL (reference sequence). The CDR3 sequence is CASSRTSGGLHEQYF. CDR3 in DNA: TGTGCCAGCAGCAGGACTAGCGGGGGACTCCATGAGCAGTACTTC.

The rearrangement joins TRBV4-3 to TRBJ2-4, with TRBD1 matching 7 bases. The end of the DNA is better explained by TRBJ2-7, so the J call may be wrong. CDR3 length: 16 residues. Germline V CDR1 and CDR2: LGHNA, YSLEER. The CDR3 DNA reads TGCGCCAGCAGCCACATTACAGGGGATCAGGCCTACGAGCAGTACTTC. It encodes CASSHITGDQAYEQYF.

This clonotype was detected only a few times. The chain is built from TRBV10-2 and TRBJ2-4, with D perhaps TRBD2 (5 bases). Between the trimmed V and J ends, which lost 7 bases and 13 bases, there was a span of 14 bases. Germline V CDR1 and CDR2: WSHSY, SAAADI. The CDR3 extends over 11 amino acids. This CDR3 reads CASTLGDQQYF. The CDR3 DNA reads TGCGCCAGCACCCTCGGGGATCAGCAGTACTTC.

This clonotype was found once. The V gene is TRBV6-1, the J gene TRBJ2-3, with 16 bases matching TRBD2. Germline assignment: CDR1 MNHNS and CDR2 SASEGT. V trimming: 5 bases; J trimming: 4 bases; junction bases outside the gene matches: 6. This CDR3 region has 17 residues. The CDR3 coding sequence is TGTGCCAGCAGTACCGGGACTAGCGGGGGGGGGGCAGATACGCAGTATTTT. This encodes CASSTGTSGGGADTQYF.

This clonotype has more than one count but fewer than ten. This chain links TRBV29-1 with TRBJ2-3; D gene unclear. CDR3 length: 14 residues. The V gene lost 2 bases and the J gene lost 0 bases, with 9 bases spanning the gap. Germline V gene lookup returns CDR1 SQVTM and CDR2 ANQGSEA. The CDR3 coding sequence is TGCAGCGTTGAATGGGATAGTAGCACAGATACGCAGTATTTT. Protein: CSVEWDSSTDTQYF.

This clonotype was observed a handful of times. The gene calls are TRBV28 and TRBJ2-4; TRBD1 is a possible D gene (5 bases). The J call may be in error: the DNA end matches TRBJ2-7 better. Germline V gene data show CDR1 as MDHEN and CDR2 as SYDVKM. This CDR3 has 13 amino acids. The CDR3 spells CASSPRAGYEQYF. DNA of the CDR3: TGTGCCAGCAGCCCTAGAGCAGGGTACGAGCAGTACTTC.